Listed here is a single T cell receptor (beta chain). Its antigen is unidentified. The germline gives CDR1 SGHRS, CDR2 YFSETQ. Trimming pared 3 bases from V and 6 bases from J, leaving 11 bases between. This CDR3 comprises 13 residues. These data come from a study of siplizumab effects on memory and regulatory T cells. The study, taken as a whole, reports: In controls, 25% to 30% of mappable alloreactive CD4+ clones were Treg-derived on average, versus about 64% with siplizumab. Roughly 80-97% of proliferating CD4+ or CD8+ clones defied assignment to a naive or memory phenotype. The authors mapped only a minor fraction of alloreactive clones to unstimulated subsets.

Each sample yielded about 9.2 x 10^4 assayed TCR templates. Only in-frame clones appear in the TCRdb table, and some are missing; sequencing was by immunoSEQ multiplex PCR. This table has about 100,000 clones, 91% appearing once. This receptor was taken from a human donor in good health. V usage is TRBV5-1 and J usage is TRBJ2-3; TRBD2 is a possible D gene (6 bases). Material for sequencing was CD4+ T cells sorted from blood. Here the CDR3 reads CASSWRDLDTQYF. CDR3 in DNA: TGCGCCAGCAGCTGGCGGGACCTGGATACGCAGTATTTT. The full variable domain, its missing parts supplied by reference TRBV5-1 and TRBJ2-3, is KAGVTQTPRYLIKTRGQQVTLSCSPISGHRSVSWYQQTPGQGLQFLFEYFSETQRNKGNFPGRFSGRQFSNSRSEMNVSTLELGDSALYLCASSWRDLDTQYFGPGTRLTVL.